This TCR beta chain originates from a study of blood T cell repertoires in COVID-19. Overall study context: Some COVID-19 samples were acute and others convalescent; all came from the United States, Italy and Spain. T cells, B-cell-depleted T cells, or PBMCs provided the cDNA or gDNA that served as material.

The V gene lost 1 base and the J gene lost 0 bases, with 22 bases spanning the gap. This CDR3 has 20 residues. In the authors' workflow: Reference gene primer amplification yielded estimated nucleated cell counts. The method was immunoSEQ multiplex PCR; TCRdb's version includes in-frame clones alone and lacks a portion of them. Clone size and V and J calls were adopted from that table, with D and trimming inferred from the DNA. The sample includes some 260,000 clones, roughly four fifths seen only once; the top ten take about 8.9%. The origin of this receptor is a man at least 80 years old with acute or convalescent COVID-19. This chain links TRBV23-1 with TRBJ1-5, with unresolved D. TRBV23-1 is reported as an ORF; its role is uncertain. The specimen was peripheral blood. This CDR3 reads CASSQWPSWPDLYSNQPQHF. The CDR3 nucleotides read TGCGCCAGCAGTCAATGGCCTTCTTGGCCCGATCTTTATAGCAATCAGCCCCAGCATTTT.